These 22 T cell receptor beta chains share one sample of origin, sequenced in a study of T cell clones after liver transplantation. Method: immunoSEQ multiplex PCR; TCRdb's copy keeps in-frame clones and lacks some. Here the sample spans tens of thousands of clones, around four fifths being singletons. This specimen was CD4+ T cells from blood, taken 45 to 46 months after liver transplant. All receptors derive from a human patient who received a liver transplant. Some T cells may arise from the graft donor.

The chain recombines TRBV9 with TRBJ2-3; TRBD2 agrees at 8 bases. Germline-derived CDR1 and CDR2 are SGDLS and YYNGEE. The ends lost 0 bases at V and 4 bases at J; junction bases unmatched: 1. The CDR3 has 14 amino acids. The CDR3 DNA is TGTGCCAGCAGCGTAGCGGGAGGGCCAGATACGCAGTATTTT. Protein: CASSVAGGPDTQYF.

In regard to this clone: In the same sample, other DNA sequences code for this CDR3. This rearrangement joins TRBV7-2 to TRBJ2-1, with TRBD1 matching 7 bases. The CDR3 contains 14 residues. The V and J ends lost 6 bases and 5 bases, in that order; junction bases with no gene match: 7. From germline, CDR1 is SGHTA and CDR2 FQGNSA. CDR3 loop: CASSLQGTDNEQFF. CDR3 nucleotide sequence: TGTGCCAGCAGTTTACAGGGGACCGACAATGAGCAGTTCTTC. The full variable domain, completed using reference TRBV7-2 and TRBJ2-1, is GAGVSQSPSNKVTEKGKDVELRCDPISGHTALYWYRQSLGQGLEFLIYFQGNSAPDKSGLPSDRFSAERTGGSVSTLTIQRTQQEDSAVYLCASSLQGTDNEQFFGPGTRLTVL.

This chain connects TRBV18 to TRBJ2-7; no clear D gene. Trimming took 3 bases from V and 4 from J, leaving 16 bases between them. CDR3 length: 15 amino acids. Looked up from germline, CDR1 is KGHSH and CDR2 is LQKENI. The CDR3 here is CASSPYSNLGYEQYF. CDR3 nucleotides: TGTGCCAGCTCACCCTACTCTAATCTAGGGTACGAGCAGTACTTC.

This clone was counted only a few times. The rearrangement uses TRBV7-2 and TRBJ2-7, with a weak D call TRBD2 (6 bases). V was cut by 1 base and J by 0 bases, with 13 bases left in between. This CDR3 spans 16 amino acids. Germline CDR1 reads SGHTA; CDR2 reads FQGNSA. CDR3 sequence (DNA): TGTGCCAGCAGCTTAGACCGGGAGACAGCCTCCTACGAGCAGTACTTC. Its translation: CASSLDRETASYEQYF. The complete variable domain, with remaining parts taken from reference TRBV7-2 and TRBJ2-7, reads GAGVSQSPSNKVTEKGKDVELRCDPISGHTALYWYRQSLGQGLEFLIYFQGNSAPDKSGLPSDRFSAERTGGSVSTLTIQRTQQEDSAVYLCASSLDRETASYEQYFGPGTRLTVT.

The V gene is TRBV11-2, the J gene TRBJ2-7; maybe TRBD2 (7 bases). The CDR3 spans 16 residues. V lost 4 bases and J 1 base, leaving 17 bases between the germline ends. CDR1 is SGHAT and CDR2 is FQNNGV in the germline V gene. The CDR3 is CASSSLRGGPSYEQYF. Written as DNA, the CDR3 is TGTGCCAGCAGCTCTCTTAGGGGGGGCCCGTCCTACGAGCAGTACTTC.

This chain connects TRBV7-9 to TRBJ2-3; 8 nucleotides match TRBD2. Germline V gives CDR1 SEHNR, CDR2 FQNEAQ (reference sequence). V shed 2 bases and J 0 bases; nucleotides not matched to a gene: 4. The CDR3 has 16 residues. The CDR3 region is CASSLSTSGSTDTQYF. The CDR3 bases are TGTGCCAGCAGCTTAAGTACTAGCGGTAGCACAGATACGCAGTATTTT.

This clone was found a few times. V usage is TRBV27 and J usage is TRBJ1-1; D remains ambiguous. V dropped 2 bases and J dropped 0 bases, with 10 bases sitting between them. From germline, CDR1 is MNHEY and CDR2 SMNVEV (reference sequence). The CDR3 has 15 residues. The CDR3 coding sequence is TGTGCCAGCAGTTTACGGAAGTCCATGAACACTGAAGCTTTCTTT. Protein sequence: CASSLRKSMNTEAFF.

The chain links TRBV7-3 to TRBJ2-7; D possibly corresponds to TRBD2 (6 bases). The CDR3 consists of 15 residues. Germline V CDR1 and CDR2: SGHTA, FQGTGA. The V and J ends lost 2 bases and 2 bases respectively, with 13 bases between them. CDR3 region: CASSLGREYPYEQYF. The CDR3, as DNA: TGTGCCAGCAGCTTAGGACGGGAGTACCCCTACGAGCAGTACTTC.

The V gene is TRBV5-4, the J gene TRBJ2-3; weak D call: TRBD1 (5 bases). Germline V gives CDR1 SGHNT, CDR2 YYREEE (reference sequence). CDR3 length equals 14 residues. Trimming pared 0 bases from V and 1 base from J, leaving 6 bases between. Here the CDR3 DNA reads TGTGCCAGCAGCTTGGCCAGGGGCACAGATACGCAGTATTTT. This encodes CASSLARGTDTQYF.

The rearrangement uses TRBV4-3 and TRBJ1-2; no clear D gene. The V gene lost 0 bases and the J gene lost 12 bases, with 11 bases spanning the gap. The CDR3 loop spans 12 amino acids. From germline, CDR1 is LGHNA and CDR2 YSLEER. Here the CDR3 DNA reads TGCGCCAGCAGCCAAGATGGACTTTTCCACACCTTC. Amino acid sequence: CASSQDGLFHTF.

The chain is built from TRBV7-2 and TRBJ2-3; tentative D call: TRBD2 (6 bases). V was trimmed by 5 bases and J by 1 base, leaving 16 bases between them. The CDR3 loop spans 16 amino acids. Germline assignment: CDR1 SGHTA and CDR2 FQGNSA. For the CDR3, the DNA is TGTGCCAGCAGCACCCCTCTAGCGCCGGGCACAGATACGCAGTATTTT. Translation: CASSTPLAPGTDTQYF. Full variable domain (outside the CDR3, taken from reference TRBV7-2 and TRBJ2-3): GAGVSQSPSNKVTEKGKDVELRCDPISGHTALYWYRQSLGQGLEFLIYFQGNSAPDKSGLPSDRFSAERTGGSVSTLTIQRTQQEDSAVYLCASSTPLAPGTDTQYFGPGTRLTVL.

This clone appeared once. The gene calls are TRBV9 and TRBJ2-3; D is perhaps TRBD1 (5 bases). The germline V gene has CDR1 SGDLS and CDR2 YYNGEE. The CDR3 totals 13 residues. Trimming removed 3 bases from V and 9 bases from J, with 14 bases in between. The CDR3: CASSASGAPTQYF. The CDR3 nucleotides read TGTGCCAGCAGCGCTAGTGGGGCGCCCACGCAGTATTTT.

The chain combines TRBV18 with TRBJ1-5; unclear D gene. V lost 1 base to trimming and J lost 4 bases, with 14 bases between them. Per germline, CDR1 KGHSH and CDR2 LQKENI. The CDR3 runs to 16 residues. The CDR3 DNA sequence: TGTGCCAGCTCACCACAGGGAACTAATTCAAATCAGCCCCAGCATTTT. Its translation: CASSPQGTNSNQPQHF.

Only a few counts were recorded for this clone. The genes are TRBV27 and TRBJ1-1; tentative D call: TRBD1 (5 bases). Germline V gene sequence: CDR1 MNHEY, CDR2 SMNVEV (reference sequence). The CDR3 runs to 15 residues. V lost 2 bases and J lost 5, with 15 bases in between. In DNA, the CDR3 is TGTGCCAGCAGTTTAAGGGCAGGGTATCTAACTGAAGCTTTCTTT. Translating it yields CASSLRAGYLTEAFF.

V and J are TRBV5-6 and TRBJ2-5, with unresolved D. Germline V gene sequence: CDR1 SGHDT, CDR2 YYEEEE. The CDR3 consists of 11 residues. V was pared by 3 bases and J by 5 bases, with 5 bases between. In DNA form, the CDR3 reads TGTGCCAGCAGCTCCCGGGAGACCCAGTACTTC. Its translation: CASSSRETQYF.

This chain uses TRBV6-5 with TRBJ2-5; D is possibly TRBD1 (6 bases). Germline CDR1 MNHEY, CDR2 SVGAGI. Trimming left V 6 bases short and J 3 bases short, with 17 bases between. This CDR3 region has 15 residues. The CDR3, as DNA: TGTGCCAGCAGGGTTCTGGGGGCGATCGAAGAGACCCAGTACTTC. It yields the protein CASRVLGAIEETQYF.

This rearrangement joins TRBV7-8 to TRBJ2-1; TRBD2 matches 8 bases. CDR1 is SGHVS, CDR2 FQNEAQ, per germline. The V and J ends lost 2 bases and 2 bases, in that order; junction bases with no gene match: 11. The CDR3 extends over 18 amino acids. Here the CDR3 reads CASSLIRVGRAAYNEQFF. The CDR3 DNA is TGTGCCAGCAGCTTAATACGAGTCGGGAGGGCCGCCTACAATGAGCAGTTCTTC.

This clone has a handful of counts. This sequence joins TRBV28 and TRBJ1-1; D is uncertain. Trimming shortened V by 5 bases and J by 4 bases, and 8 bases separated the two germline ends. CDR1 and CDR2 (germline): MDHEN, SYDVKM. CDR3 length: 12 residues. The CDR3 region is CASSPHGTEAFF. For the CDR3, the DNA is TGTGCCAGCAGTCCCCATGGCACTGAAGCTTTCTTT. The full variable domain, with the rest looked up from reference TRBV28 and TRBJ1-1, is DVKVTQSSRYLVKRTGEKVFLECVQDMDHENMFWYRQDPGLGLRLIYFSYDVKMKEKGDIPEGYSVSREKKERFSLILESASTNQTSMYLCASSPHGTEAFFGQGTRLTVV.

The V call is TRBV9, the J call TRBJ2-3; 9 bases map to TRBD1. With 3 bases clipped from V and 2 bases from J, the junction kept 4 bases outside the gene matches. CDR1 and CDR2 (germline): SGDLS, YYNGEE. CDR3 length: 15 amino acids. The DNA for the CDR3 is TGTGCCAGCAGCGGCATACAGGGGGCCACAGATACGCAGTATTTT. Its translation is CASSGIQGATDTQYF.

The rearrangement joins TRBV28 to TRBJ2-3; 9 nucleotides agree with TRBD1. Unmatched junction bases numbered 7, after V lost 0 bases and J lost 0 bases. CDR3 length: 18 amino acids. The V gene's germline CDR1 is MDHEN and CDR2 SYDVKM. CDR3 residues: CASSLWEQGAASTDTQYF. The CDR3 DNA reads as TGTGCCAGCAGTTTATGGGAACAGGGGGCGGCCAGCACAGATACGCAGTATTTT.

The chain recombines TRBV5-1 with TRBJ2-5, with D possibly matching TRBD1 (6 bases). The germline V and J ends were trimmed by 4 bases and 2 bases, with 12 bases remaining between them. The length of the CDR3 is 14 residues. Germline-derived CDR1 and CDR2 are SGHRS and YFSETQ. The CDR3 nucleotides are TGCGCCAGCAGCATCCCCAGGGGTCAAGAGACCCAGTACTTC. Protein sequence: CASSIPRGQETQYF.

The DNA for the CDR3 is TGTGCCAGCAAGGGGGGGAACAATCAGCCCCAGCATTTT. Protein sequence: CASKGGNNQPQHF. The genes are TRBV27 and TRBJ1-5, with a possible D match to TRBD1 (6 bases). Between the trimmed V and J ends, which lost 7 bases and 3 bases, there was a span of 10 bases. CDR1 is MNHEY and CDR2 is SMNVEV in the germline V gene (reference sequence). This CDR3 contains 13 residues.